This TCR beta chain was recovered during a study of shared clonotypes between healthy human individuals. Donors, without exception, were Caucasian adults residing in Nashville, Tennessee. Worth noting for this clone: Antigen: not known.

General study points: Naive subsets, compared against memory subsets, generally had larger estimated richness values. About 5% of naive CD4 clonotypes were shared across several donors.

Method: immunoSEQ multiplex PCR; TCRdb's copy keeps in-frame clones and lacks some. The sample shows roughly 500,000 clones, 90% to 96% of them seen only once. The sequence was collected from a woman aged 25 to 39 in good health. The sequenced material came from naive CD4+ T cells sorted from blood. Subset denoted: CD45RA+ positively selected.

The CDR3 nucleotides are TGTGCCAGCAGCCCGGGACAGGGGCCCACTGAAGCTTTCTTT. It specifies CASSPGQGPTEAFF. The chain joins TRBV7-3 to TRBJ1-1; 10 nucleotides agree with TRBD1. Germline V gene data show CDR1 as SGHTA and CDR2 as FQGTGA. The trim removed 5 bases at V and 4 bases at J, leaving 4 bases unmatched. This CDR3 region has 14 residues.